This T cell receptor (beta chain) was sequenced during a study of blood T cell repertoires in COVID-19. Study at large: Italy, Spain and the United States were the sources of the convalescent and acute COVID-19 samples. PBMCs, B-cell-depleted T cells, or T cells provided the cDNA or gDNA that made up the material.

Germline CDR1 is SGHAT and CDR2 is FQNNGV. The length of the CDR3 is 14 residues. Trimming at V came to 5 bases and at J to 1 base, leaving 4 bases not matched to a gene. Patients in Seattle were enrolled during active infection, then followed longitudinally. Per the authors' pipeline: Estimation of nucleated cell counts relied on the amplification of reference gene primers. Clones were sequenced by immunoSEQ multiplex PCR, and TCRdb holds only the in-frame ones, with some missing. That table is the source of V, J and clone size, and D and trimming were worked out from the DNA. Of more than 95,000 clones in the sample, around 82% were seen once.

The sample consisted of peripheral blood. The clonotype comes from a man aged 30 to 45 with COVID-19, enrolled during active disease. The rearrangement joins TRBV11-2 to TRBJ1-2, with TRBD1 matching over 7 bases. The CDR3 nucleotides are TGTGCCAGCAGCAACACAGGGGTTAACTATGGCTACACCTTC. This codes for CASSNTGVNYGYTF.